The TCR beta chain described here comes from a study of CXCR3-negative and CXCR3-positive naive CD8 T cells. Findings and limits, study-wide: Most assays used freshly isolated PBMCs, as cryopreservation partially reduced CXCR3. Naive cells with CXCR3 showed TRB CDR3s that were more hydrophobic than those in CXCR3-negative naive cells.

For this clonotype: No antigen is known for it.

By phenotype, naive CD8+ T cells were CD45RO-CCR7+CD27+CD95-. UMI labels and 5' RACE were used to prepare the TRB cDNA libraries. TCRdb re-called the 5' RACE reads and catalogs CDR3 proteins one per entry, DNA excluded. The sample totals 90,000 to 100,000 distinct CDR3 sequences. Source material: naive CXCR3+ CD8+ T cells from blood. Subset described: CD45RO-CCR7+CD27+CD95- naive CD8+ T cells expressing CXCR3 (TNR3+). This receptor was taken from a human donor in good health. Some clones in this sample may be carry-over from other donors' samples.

The CDR3 here is CSVFDIVNTGELFF. The chain carries TRBV29-1 and TRBJ2-2. Germline lookup yields CDR1 SQVTM and CDR2 ANQGSEA. CDR3 length: 14 residues.